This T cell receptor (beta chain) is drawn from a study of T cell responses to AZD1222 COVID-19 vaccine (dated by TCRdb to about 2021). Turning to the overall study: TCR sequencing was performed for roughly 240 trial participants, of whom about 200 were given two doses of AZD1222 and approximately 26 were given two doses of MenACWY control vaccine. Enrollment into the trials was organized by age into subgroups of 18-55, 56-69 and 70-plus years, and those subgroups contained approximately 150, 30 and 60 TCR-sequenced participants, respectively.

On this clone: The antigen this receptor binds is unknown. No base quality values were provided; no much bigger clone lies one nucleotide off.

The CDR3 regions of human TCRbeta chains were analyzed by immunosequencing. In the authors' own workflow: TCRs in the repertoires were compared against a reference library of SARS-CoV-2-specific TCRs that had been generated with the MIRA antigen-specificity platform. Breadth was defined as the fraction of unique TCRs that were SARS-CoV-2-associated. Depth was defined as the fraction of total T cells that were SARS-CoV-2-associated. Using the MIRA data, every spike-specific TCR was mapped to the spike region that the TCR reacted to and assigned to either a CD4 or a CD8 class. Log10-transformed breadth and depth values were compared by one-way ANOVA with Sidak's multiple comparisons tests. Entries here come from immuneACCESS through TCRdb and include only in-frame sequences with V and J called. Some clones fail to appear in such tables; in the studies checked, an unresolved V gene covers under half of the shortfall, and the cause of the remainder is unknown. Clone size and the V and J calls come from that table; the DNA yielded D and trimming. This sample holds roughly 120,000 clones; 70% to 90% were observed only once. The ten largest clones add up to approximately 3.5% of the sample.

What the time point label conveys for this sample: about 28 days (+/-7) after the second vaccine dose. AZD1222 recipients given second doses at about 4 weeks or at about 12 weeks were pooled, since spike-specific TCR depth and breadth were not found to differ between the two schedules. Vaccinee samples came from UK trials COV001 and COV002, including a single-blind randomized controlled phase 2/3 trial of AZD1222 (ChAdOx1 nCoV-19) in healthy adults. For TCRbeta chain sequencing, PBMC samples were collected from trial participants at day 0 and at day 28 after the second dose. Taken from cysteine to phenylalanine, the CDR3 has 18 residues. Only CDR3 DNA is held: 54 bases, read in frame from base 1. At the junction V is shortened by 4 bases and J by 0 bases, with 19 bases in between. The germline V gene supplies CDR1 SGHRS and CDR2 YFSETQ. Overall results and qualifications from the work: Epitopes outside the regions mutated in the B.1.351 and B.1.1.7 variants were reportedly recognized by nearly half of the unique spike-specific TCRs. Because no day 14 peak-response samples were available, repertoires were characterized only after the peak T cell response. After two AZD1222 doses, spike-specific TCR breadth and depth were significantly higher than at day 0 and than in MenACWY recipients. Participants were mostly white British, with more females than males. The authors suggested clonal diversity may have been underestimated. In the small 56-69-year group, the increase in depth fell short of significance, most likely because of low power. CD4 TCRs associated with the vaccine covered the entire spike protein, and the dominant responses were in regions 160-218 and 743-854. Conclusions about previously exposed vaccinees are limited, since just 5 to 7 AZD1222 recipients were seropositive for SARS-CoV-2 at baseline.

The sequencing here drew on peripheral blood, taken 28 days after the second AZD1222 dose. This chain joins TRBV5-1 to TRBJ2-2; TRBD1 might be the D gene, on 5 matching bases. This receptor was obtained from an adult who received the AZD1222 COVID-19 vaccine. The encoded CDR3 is CASSPDFVDSANTGELFF. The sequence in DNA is TGCGCCAGCAGCCCGGATTTCGTTGACAGTGCGAACACCGGGGAGCTGTTTTTT.